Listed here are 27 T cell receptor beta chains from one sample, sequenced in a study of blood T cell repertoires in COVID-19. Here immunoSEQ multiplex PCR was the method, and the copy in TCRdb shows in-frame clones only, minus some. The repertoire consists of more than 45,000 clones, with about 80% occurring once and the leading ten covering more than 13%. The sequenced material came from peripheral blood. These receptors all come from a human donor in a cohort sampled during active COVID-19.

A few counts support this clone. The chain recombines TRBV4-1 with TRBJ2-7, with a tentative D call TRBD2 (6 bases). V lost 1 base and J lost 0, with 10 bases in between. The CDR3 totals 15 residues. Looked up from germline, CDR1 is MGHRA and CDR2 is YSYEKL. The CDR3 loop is CASSQVAASSYEQYF. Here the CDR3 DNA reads TGCGCCAGCAGCCAAGTAGCGGCGAGCTCCTACGAGCAGTACTTC.

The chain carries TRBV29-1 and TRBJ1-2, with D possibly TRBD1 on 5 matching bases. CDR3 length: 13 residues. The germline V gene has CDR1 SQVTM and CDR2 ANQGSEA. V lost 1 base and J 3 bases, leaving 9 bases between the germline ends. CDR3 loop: CSVEGGRDYGYTF. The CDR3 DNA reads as TGCAGCGTTGAAGGGGGGAGGGACTATGGCTACACCTTC.

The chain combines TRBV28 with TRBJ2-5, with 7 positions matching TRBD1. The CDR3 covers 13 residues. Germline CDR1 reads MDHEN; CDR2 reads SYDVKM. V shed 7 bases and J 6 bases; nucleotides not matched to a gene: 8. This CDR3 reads CASKFDRAQTQYF. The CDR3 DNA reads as TGTGCCAGCAAATTTGACAGGGCACAGACCCAGTACTTC.

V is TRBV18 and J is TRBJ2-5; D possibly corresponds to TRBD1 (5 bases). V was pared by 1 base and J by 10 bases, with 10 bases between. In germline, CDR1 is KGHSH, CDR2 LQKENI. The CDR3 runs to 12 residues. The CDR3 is CASSPQDRDQYF. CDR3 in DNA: TGTGCCAGCTCACCACAAGACAGAGACCAGTACTTC.

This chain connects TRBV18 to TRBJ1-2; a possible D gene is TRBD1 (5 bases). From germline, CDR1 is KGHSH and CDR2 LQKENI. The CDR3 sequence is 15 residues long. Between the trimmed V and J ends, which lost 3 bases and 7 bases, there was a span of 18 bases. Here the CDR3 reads CASSPGLQDSAGYTF. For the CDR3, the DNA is TGTGCCAGCTCACCGGGACTACAGGATTCCGCTGGCTACACCTTC.

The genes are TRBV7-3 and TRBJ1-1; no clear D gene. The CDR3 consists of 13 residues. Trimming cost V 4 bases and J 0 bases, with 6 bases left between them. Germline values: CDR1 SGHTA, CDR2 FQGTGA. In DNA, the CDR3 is TGTGCCAGCAGCTCTCAGATGAACACTGAAGCTTTCTTT. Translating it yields CASSSQMNTEAFF.

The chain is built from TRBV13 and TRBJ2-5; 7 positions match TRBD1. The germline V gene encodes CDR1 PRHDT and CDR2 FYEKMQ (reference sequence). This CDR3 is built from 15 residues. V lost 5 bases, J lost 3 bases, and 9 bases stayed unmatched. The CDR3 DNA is TGTGCCAGCAGCAAAGACAGGGCCCAAAAAGAGACCCAGTACTTC. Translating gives CASSKDRAQKETQYF.

CDR3: CASSRSTSWRGKETQYF. For the CDR3, the DNA is TGTGCCAGCAGCCGTTCAACTTCCTGGCGGGGAAAAGAGACCCAGTACTTC. The rearrangement joins TRBV14 to TRBJ2-5; a weak D match, TRBD2 (6 bases). The ends were cut back, 4 bases at V and 3 bases at J, with 21 bases in the middle. This CDR3 is 17 amino acids long. Germline CDR1 SGHDN, CDR2 FVKESK.

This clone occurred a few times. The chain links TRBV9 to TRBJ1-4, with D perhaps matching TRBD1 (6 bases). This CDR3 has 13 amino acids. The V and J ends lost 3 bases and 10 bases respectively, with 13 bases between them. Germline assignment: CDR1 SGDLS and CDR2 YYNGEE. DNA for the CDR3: TGTGCCAGCAGCGCACAGGGCCTTGGAAAACTGTTTTTT. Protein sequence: CASSAQGLGKLFF.

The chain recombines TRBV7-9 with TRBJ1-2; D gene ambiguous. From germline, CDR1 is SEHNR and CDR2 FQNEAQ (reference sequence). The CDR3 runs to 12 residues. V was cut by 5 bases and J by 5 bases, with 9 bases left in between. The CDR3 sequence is CASSVTEYGYTF. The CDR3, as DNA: TGTGCCAGCAGCGTAACAGAGTATGGCTACACCTTC.

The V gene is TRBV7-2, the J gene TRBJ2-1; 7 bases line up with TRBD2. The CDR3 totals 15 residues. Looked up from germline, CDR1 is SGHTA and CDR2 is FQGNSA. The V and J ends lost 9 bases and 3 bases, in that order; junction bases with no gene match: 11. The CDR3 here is CASNPLAASYNEQFF. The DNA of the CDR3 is TGTGCCAGTAACCCCCTAGCGGCGAGCTACAATGAGCAGTTCTTC.

The chain's CDR3 is CASSPLTSGRSGPNNEQFF. CDR3 in DNA: TGTGCCAGCTCACCTTTGACTAGCGGGAGAAGTGGCCCCAACAATGAGCAGTTCTTC. The genes are TRBV18 and TRBJ2-1, with 12 bases identical to TRBD2. V lost 3 bases, J lost 5 bases, and 14 bases stayed unmatched. This CDR3 has 19 residues. In germline, CDR1 is KGHSH, CDR2 LQKENI.

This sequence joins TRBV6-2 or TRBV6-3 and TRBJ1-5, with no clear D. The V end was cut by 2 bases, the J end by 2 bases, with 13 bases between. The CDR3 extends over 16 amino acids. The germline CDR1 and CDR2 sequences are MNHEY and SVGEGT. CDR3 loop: CASSYPGRRGNQPQHF. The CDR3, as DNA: TGTGCCAGCAGTTACCCCGGCCGGAGGGGCAATCAGCCCCAGCATTTT.

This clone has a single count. The CDR3 protein is CASSVRPHQGEKLFF. The CDR3 nucleotides read TGTGCCAGTAGTGTACGTCCTCACCAGGGGGAAAAACTGTTTTTT. The chain carries TRBV19 and TRBJ1-4, with a possible D match to TRBD1 (6 bases). Germline CDR1 and CDR2: LNHDA and SQIVND (reference sequence). V was pared by 5 bases and J by 8 bases, with 18 bases between. CDR3 length equals 15 residues.

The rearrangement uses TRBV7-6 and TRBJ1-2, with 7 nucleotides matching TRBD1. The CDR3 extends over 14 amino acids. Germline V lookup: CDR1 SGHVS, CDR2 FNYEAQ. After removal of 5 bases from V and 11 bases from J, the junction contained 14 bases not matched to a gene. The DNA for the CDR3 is TGTGCCAGCAGCCTAGAAGGACAGGCGCACCATTACACCTTC. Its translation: CASSLEGQAHHYTF.

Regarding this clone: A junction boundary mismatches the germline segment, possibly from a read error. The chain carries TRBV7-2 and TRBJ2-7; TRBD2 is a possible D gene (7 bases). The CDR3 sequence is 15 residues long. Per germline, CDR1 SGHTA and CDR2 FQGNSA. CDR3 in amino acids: CASSLDGGRSSEQYF. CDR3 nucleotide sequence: TGTGCCAGCAGCTTAGACGGGGGGCGATCCTCCGAGCAGTACTTC. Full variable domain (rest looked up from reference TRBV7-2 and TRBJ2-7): GAGVSQSPSNKVTEKGKDVELRCDPISGHTALYWYRQSLGQGLEFLIYFQGNSAPDKSGLPSDRFSAERTGGSVSTLTIQRTQQEDSAVYLCASSLDGGRSSEQYFGPGTRLTVT.

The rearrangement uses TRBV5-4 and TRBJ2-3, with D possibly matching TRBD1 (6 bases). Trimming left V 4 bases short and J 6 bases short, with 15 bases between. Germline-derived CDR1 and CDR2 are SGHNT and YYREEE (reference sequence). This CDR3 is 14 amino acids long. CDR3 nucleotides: TGTGCCAGCAGCCGGACACAGGGCGGGGATACGCAGTATTTT. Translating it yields CASSRTQGGDTQYF.

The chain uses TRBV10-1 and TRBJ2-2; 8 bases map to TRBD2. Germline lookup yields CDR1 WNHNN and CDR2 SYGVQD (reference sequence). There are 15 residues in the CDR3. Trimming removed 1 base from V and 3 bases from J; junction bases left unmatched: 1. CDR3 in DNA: TGCGCCAGCAGTGAGTGCGGGGGGTACACCGGGGAGCTGTTTTTT. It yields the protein CASSECGGYTGELFF.

CDR3 residues: CASSIQQGQPQHF. DNA for the CDR3: TGTGCCAGTAGTATTCAACAGGGGCAGCCCCAGCATTTT. The chain has TRBV19 and TRBJ1-5, with 7 positions matching TRBD1. Germline loops: CDR1 LNHDA, CDR2 SQIVND (reference sequence). Losses at the gene ends were 3 bases for V and 7 bases for J; bases not matched to a gene: 3. CDR3 length equals 13 residues.

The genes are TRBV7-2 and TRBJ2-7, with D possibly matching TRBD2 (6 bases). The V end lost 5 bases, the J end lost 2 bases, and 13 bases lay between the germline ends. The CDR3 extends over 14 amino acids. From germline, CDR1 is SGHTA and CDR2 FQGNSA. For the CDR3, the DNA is TGTGCCAGCAGCATGGGACTTTTTACCTACGAGCAGTACTTC. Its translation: CASSMGLFTYEQYF.

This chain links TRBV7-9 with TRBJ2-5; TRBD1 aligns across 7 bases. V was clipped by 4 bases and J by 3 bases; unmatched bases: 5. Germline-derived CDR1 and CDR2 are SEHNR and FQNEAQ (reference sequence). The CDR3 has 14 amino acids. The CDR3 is CASSWGQQKETQYF. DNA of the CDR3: TGTGCCAGCAGCTGGGGACAGCAGAAAGAGACCCAGTACTTC.

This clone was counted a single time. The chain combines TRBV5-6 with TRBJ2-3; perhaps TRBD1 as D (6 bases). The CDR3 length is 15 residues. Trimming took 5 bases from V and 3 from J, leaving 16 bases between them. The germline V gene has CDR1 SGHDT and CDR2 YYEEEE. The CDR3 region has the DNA TGTGCCAGCAGGCCCACAGGGCTAAGGACAGATACGCAGTATTTT. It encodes CASRPTGLRTDTQYF.

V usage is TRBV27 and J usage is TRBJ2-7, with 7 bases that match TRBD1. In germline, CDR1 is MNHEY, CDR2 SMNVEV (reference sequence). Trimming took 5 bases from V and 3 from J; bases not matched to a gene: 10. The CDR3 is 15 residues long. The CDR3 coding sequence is TGTGCCAGCAGTCCACTCGACAGGGTATACTACGAGCAGTACTTC. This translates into CASSPLDRVYYEQYF.

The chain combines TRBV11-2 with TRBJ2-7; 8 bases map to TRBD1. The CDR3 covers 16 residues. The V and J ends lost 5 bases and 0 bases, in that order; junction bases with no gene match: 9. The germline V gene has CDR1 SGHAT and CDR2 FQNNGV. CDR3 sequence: CASSPWTGSSSYEQYF. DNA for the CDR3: TGTGCCAGCAGCCCTTGGACAGGGAGTAGCTCCTACGAGCAGTACTTC. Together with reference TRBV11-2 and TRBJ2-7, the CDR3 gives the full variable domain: EAGVAQSPRYKIIEKRQSVAFWCNPISGHATLYWYQQILGQGPKLLIQFQNNGVVDDSQLPKDRFSAERLKGVDSTLKIQPAKLEDSAVYLCASSPWTGSSSYEQYFGPGTRLTVT.

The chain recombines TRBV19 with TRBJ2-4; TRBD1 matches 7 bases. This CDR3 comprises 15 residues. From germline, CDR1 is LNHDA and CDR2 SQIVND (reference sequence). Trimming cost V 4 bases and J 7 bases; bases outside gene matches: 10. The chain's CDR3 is CASSTDFLQGNIQYF. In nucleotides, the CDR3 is TGTGCCAGTAGTACCGATTTCTTACAGGGGAACATTCAGTACTTC.

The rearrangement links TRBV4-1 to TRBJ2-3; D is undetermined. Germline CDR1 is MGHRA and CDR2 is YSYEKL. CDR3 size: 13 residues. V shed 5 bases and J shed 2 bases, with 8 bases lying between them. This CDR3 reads CASSISSTDTQYF. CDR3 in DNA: TGCGCCAGCAGCATATCTTCCACAGATACGCAGTATTTT.

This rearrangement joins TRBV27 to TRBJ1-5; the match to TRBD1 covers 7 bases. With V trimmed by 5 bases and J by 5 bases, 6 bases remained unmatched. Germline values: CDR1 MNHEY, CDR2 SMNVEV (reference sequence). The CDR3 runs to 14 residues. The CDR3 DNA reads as TGTGCCAGCAGTCTTCGACAGGGATATCAGCCCCAGCATTTT. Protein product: CASSLRQGYQPQHF.